This T cell receptor (beta chain) was obtained from a study of blood T cell repertoires in COVID-19. Study summary: PBMCs, B-cell-depleted T cells, or T cells were the source of the cDNA or gDNA that made up the material.

Libraries were prepared by immunoSEQ multiplex PCR; TCRdb keeps only in-frame clonotypes and omits some of them. Among 89,000 or so clones listed, 70% to 85% were seen once. The CDR3 consists of 13 residues. J gave up 5 bases and V 2 bases, and 1 base lay outside the gene matches. The receptor was derived from a human donor in a cohort sampled during active COVID-19. The sequencing input was peripheral blood. The rearrangement uses TRBV12-3 or TRBV12-4 and TRBJ1-2; TRBD1 agrees at 8 bases. For the CDR3, the DNA is TGTGCCAGCAGTTTAACAGGGGGGTATGGCTACACCTTC. Translated: CASSLTGGYGYTF.